What follows is one T cell receptor beta chain and its context. The data stem from a study of sequential checkpoint blockade in melanoma. The treatment: randomized to nivolumab then ipilimumab (arm A) or the reverse (arm B). TCRdb's table, derived via immunoSEQ multiplex PCR, lists solely in-frame clones and lacks some. The sample has about 16,000 clones, about 92% seen once; the top ten hold 24%. CDR1 SEHNR and CDR2 FQNEAQ come from the germline V gene (reference sequence). V trimming: 5 bases; J trimming: 5 bases; junction bases outside the gene matches: 5. This CDR3 has 14 amino acids. This clonotype was sampled from a human donor with melanoma. The chain employs TRBV7-9 and TRBJ2-7, with 11 nucleotides matching TRBD1. The input for sequencing was CD8+ T cells sorted from blood (inferred from file names), taken from a patient given nivolumab and ipilimumab in sequence. The chain's CDR3 is CASSEDRGQDEQYF. CDR3 DNA: TGTGCCAGCAGCGAGGACAGGGGGCAGGACGAGCAGTACTTC.